The T cell receptor (beta chain) under discussion was sequenced for a study of chemoradiotherapy in HPV16-positive cancers. Data came from immunoSEQ multiplex PCR; TCRdb stores just in-frame clones and leaves some out. The sample includes fewer than 70,000 clones, around 90% seen only once; the top ten take 2.5% to 4%. V was pared by 4 bases and J by 4 bases, with 11 bases between. Germline V gives CDR1 SGHTA, CDR2 FQGNSA. The CDR3 length is 13 residues. The sequence was obtained from a human donor with HPV-associated anogenital cancer. The specimen was blood, collected from a patient who underwent chemoradiotherapy. V is TRBV7-2 and J is TRBJ2-7, with a possible D match to TRBD1 (6 bases). The CDR3: CASSSRGGYEQYF. The CDR3 nucleotides are TGTGCCAGCAGCTCCAGGGGCGGATACGAGCAGTACTTC.